This T cell receptor (beta chain) derives from a study of technical replicates of blood from four donors. Trimming cost V 8 bases and J 7 bases; bases outside gene matches: 9. Germline V gene data show CDR1 as LNHDA and CDR2 as SQIVND (reference sequence). This CDR3 has 16 residues. Measured with immunoSEQ multiplex PCR; TCRdb has only the in-frame clones, and not every one. The sample lists about 72,000 clones, roughly 89% seen once, with around 0.38% in the top ten. This clone was observed a single time. This chain uses TRBV19 with TRBJ2-1, with 15 bases lining up with TRBD2. This sequence originates from a human donor in good health. The sequencing sample was made of T cells isolated from PBMCs. The CDR3: CASGGLAGGLTNEQFF. The CDR3 bases are TGTGCCAGTGGGGGACTAGCGGGAGGCCTTACTAATGAGCAGTTCTTC.